Below are 25 T cell receptor beta chains sequenced from a single sample in a study of regulatory T cells in long-lasting Graves disease (dated by TCRdb to the early 2020s). Per the publication, the time point label means: newly diagnosed GD, antithyroid drugs for less than 3 months. For both TCR sequencing and RNA sequencing, RNA was extracted from PBMCs using TRIzol. The library was prepared using multiplex PCR. The reads were generated on an Illumina HiSeq 4000. CDR3 regions were amplified by Arm-PCR with iRepertoire HTBI primers to construct TCR beta libraries. TCRdb reprocessed the public reads (quality trimming at Q25 with fastp, clone calling with MiXCR) and kept in-frame beta chains. Rows merge per CDR3 protein into single entries with the most common DNA and genes. This sample gives 300,000 to 450,000 distinct CDR3 sequences in total; around 15% of them show up just once. The top ten constitute approximately 22% of the sample.

Sequencing was performed on peripheral blood mononuclear cells (PBMCs), taken at new diagnosis, from a patient treated with antithyroid drugs. The source of these receptors is a female donor with Graves disease.

This clonotype has ten or more counts. The chain recombines TRBV10-3 with TRBJ2-1; TRBD1 is a possible D gene (6 bases). CDR1 is ENHRY, CDR2 SYGVKD, per germline. The CDR3 is 17 amino acids. V lost 0 bases, J lost 2 bases, and 14 bases lay in between. The CDR3 sequence is CAISESAGAVAYNEQFF. The CDR3, as DNA: TGTGCCATCAGTGAGTCAGCAGGGGCCGTCGCCTACAATGAGCAGTTCTTC.

This clonotype has just a few counts. V usage is TRBV19 and J usage is TRBJ2-1; D is ambiguous. Germline assignment: CDR1 LNHDA and CDR2 SQIVND (reference sequence). The CDR3 runs to 12 residues. Between the trimmed V and J ends, which lost 9 bases and 4 bases, there was a span of 10 bases. CDR3 sequence reads: CASNDLYNEQFF. The CDR3 nucleotides are TGTGCCAGCAACGACCTTTACAATGAGCAGTTCTTC.

This clonotype has at least ten counts. In DNA form, the CDR3 reads TGTGCCAGCAGCCAACGGGGCTTCGAGGCTGAAGCTTTCTTT. Amino acid sequence: CASSQRGFEAEAFF. V gene TRBV3-1 combines with J gene TRBJ1-1, with D possibly TRBD1 on 5 matching bases. Germline V gene lookup returns CDR1 LGHDT and CDR2 YNNKEL (reference sequence). Trimming left V 2 bases short and J 6 bases short, with 13 bases between. This CDR3 is 14 amino acids long.

This clonotype was recorded only once. The gene calls are TRBV28 and TRBJ2-7; 7 nucleotides line up with TRBD2. The CDR3 is 15 amino acids. With V trimmed by 4 bases and J by 1 base, 7 bases remained unmatched. CDR1 and CDR2 from the germline V gene are MDHEN and SYDVKM. CDR3 amino acids: CASSSLAEPSYEQYF. CDR3 DNA: TGTGCCAGCAGTTCGCTAGCGGAACCATCCTACGAGCAGTACTTC.

The chain couples TRBV4-1 to TRBJ2-7; the match to TRBD2 covers 7 bases. Germline V gene lookup returns CDR1 MGHRA and CDR2 YSYEKL. V lost 2 bases, J lost 3 bases, and 10 bases stayed unmatched. CDR3 length: 16 residues. DNA for the CDR3: TGCGCCAGCAGCCAAAGTTCCGGGGGGTTCGACTACGAGCAGTACTTC. Residues: CASSQSSGGFDYEQYF.

This clonotype came up many times. V is TRBV28 and J is TRBJ2-2; D is unclear. The CDR3 spans 16 residues. V lost 3 bases and J lost 2, with 13 bases in between. The V gene's germline CDR1 is MDHEN and CDR2 SYDVKM. In DNA, the CDR3 is TGTGCCAGCAGTTTGACGGAGTCATACAACACCGGGGAGCTGTTTTTT. Translation gives CASSLTESYNTGELFF.

This clonotype was seen many times. This chain joins TRBV28 and TRBJ2-5; the D is unclear. Per germline, CDR1 MDHEN and CDR2 SYDVKM. With 9 bases removed from V and 4 bases from J, the gap between germline ends came to 18 bases. The CDR3 extends over 14 amino acids. CDR3 amino acids: CASAKSDRGETQYF. DNA for the CDR3: TGTGCCAGTGCGAAGTCAGACCGAGGAGAGACCCAGTACTTC.

The chain links TRBV20-1 to TRBJ1-5; 11 positions agree with TRBD1. V trimming: 3 bases; J trimming: 5 bases; junction bases outside the gene matches: 9. Per the germline V gene, CDR1 is DFQATT and CDR2 is SNEGSKA (reference sequence). The CDR3 covers 16 residues. CDR3 sequence (DNA): TGCAGTGCTAGGGGAGGCAGGGACAGGGGGTATCAGCCCCAGCATTTT. It yields the protein CSARGGRDRGYQPQHF.

There are many counts of this clonotype. The chain links TRBV20-1 to TRBJ2-1; 16 bases line up with TRBD2. The CDR3 has 14 residues. With V trimmed by 8 bases and J by 8 bases, 6 bases remained unmatched. Germline V gene sequence: CDR1 DFQATT, CDR2 SNEGSKA (reference sequence). CDR3 sequence: CSFEGTSGRDEQFF. CDR3 coding DNA: TGCAGTTTTGAAGGGACTAGCGGGAGGGATGAGCAGTTCTTC.

This clonotype has a count of ten or more. The J gene is TRBJ2-7, the V gene TRBV20-1; D ambiguous. The V gene lost 7 bases and the J gene lost 4 bases, with 8 bases spanning the gap. The V gene's germline CDR1 is DFQATT and CDR2 SNEGSKA (reference sequence). This CDR3 has 10 amino acids. The CDR3 region is CSVRDYEQYF. The CDR3 coding sequence is TGCAGTGTTAGGGATTACGAGCAGTACTTC.

The chain is built from TRBV7-2 and TRBJ2-2, with 9 bases identical to TRBD1. The trim removed 3 bases at V and 4 bases at J, leaving 15 bases unmatched. Germline-derived CDR1 and CDR2 are SGHTA and FQGNSA. The CDR3 has 19 amino acids. CDR3 loop: CASSLDALDRGQITGELFF. CDR3 bases: TGTGCCAGCAGCTTGGATGCGTTGGACAGGGGCCAGATCACCGGGGAGCTGTTTTTT.

This clonotype was seen more than once but under ten times. The chain couples TRBV4-1 to TRBJ1-2, with 8 nucleotides matching TRBD1. CDR1 and CDR2 from the germline V gene are MGHRA and YSYEKL. The CDR3 runs 18 residues. V lost 4 bases and J lost 8; bases outside the gene matches: 21. The CDR3, as DNA: TGCGCCAGCAGCCTTACTCCTAGGCGACAGGGGAGGTTCGAGGGCTACACCTTC. Translated, it gives CASSLTPRRQGRFEGYTF.

This clonotype was observed at least ten times. This CDR3 reads CASSLGVGGTNYGYTF. The CDR3, as DNA: TGTGCCAGCAGCTTAGGTGTGGGGGGAACTAACTATGGCTACACCTTC. This rearrangement joins TRBV7-6 to TRBJ1-2; possibly TRBD1 for D (5 bases). The CDR3 has 16 residues. CDR1 and CDR2 (germline): SGHVS, FNYEAQ. The V end lost 1 base, the J end lost 0 bases, and 12 bases lay between the germline ends.

This clonotype was recorded at least ten times. V is TRBV12-3 or TRBV12-4 and J is TRBJ2-1, with D tentatively TRBD1 (6 bases). The CDR3 sequence is 13 residues long. The V end lost 6 bases, the J end lost 5 bases, and 11 bases lay between the germline ends. The CDR3 DNA reads TGTGCCAGCAGACCGGGACAAGACAATGAGCAGTTCTTC. This gives the protein CASRPGQDNEQFF.

There are many counts of this clonotype. V gene TRBV2 combines with J gene TRBJ1-4, with a possible D match to TRBD1 (6 bases). The V gene lost 0 bases and the J gene lost 8 bases, with 16 bases spanning the gap. Germline values: CDR1 SNHLY, CDR2 FYNNEI. The CDR3 runs to 16 residues. This chain's CDR3 is CASSEAHTGISEKLFF. The CDR3 nucleotides read TGTGCCAGCAGTGAAGCCCATACAGGGATTAGCGAAAAACTGTTTTTT. The full variable domain, completed using reference TRBV2 and TRBJ1-4, is EPEVTQTPSHQVTQMGQEVILRCVPISNHLYFYWYRQILGQKVEFLVSFYNNEISEKSEIFDDQFSVERPDGSNFTLKIRSTKLEDSAMYFCASSEAHTGISEKLFFGSGTQLSVL.

The chain joins TRBV20-1 to TRBJ2-1; TRBD2 might be the D (5 bases). CDR1 is DFQATT and CDR2 is SNEGSKA in the germline V gene (reference sequence). Trimming took 7 bases from V and 1 from J, leaving 11 bases between them. The length of the CDR3 is 13 residues. CDR3: CSVSGPSYNEQFF. CDR3 bases: TGCAGTGTCAGCGGACCATCCTACAATGAGCAGTTCTTC.

Turning to this clonotype: This likely stems from a read error, as it lies one base from a far larger clone. This chain joins TRBV4-2 and TRBJ2-3; 9 nucleotides match TRBD2. Germline V CDR1 and CDR2: LGHNA, YNFKEQ. CDR3 length: 17 residues. The CDR3 DNA follows: TGTGCCAGCAGCTTGGGCGGGGGGGCCCCCAGCACAGATACGCAGTGTTTT. Its protein product is CASSLGGGAPSTDTQCF.

This clonotype was counted ten times or more. The CDR3 bases are TGTGCCAGCAGCTTGGTGGTCGGGGACAGTCAGCCCCAGCATTTT. Translation: CASSLVVGDSQPQHF. V gene TRBV5-5 combines with J gene TRBJ1-5, with TRBD1 matching over 7 bases. The CDR3 extends over 15 amino acids. CDR1 is SGHKS and CDR2 is YYEKEE in the germline V gene (reference sequence). Losses at the gene ends were 0 bases for V and 6 bases for J; bases not matched to a gene: 6. The whole variable domain, filled in from reference TRBV5-5 and TRBJ1-5, reads DAGVTQSPTHLIKTRGQQVTLRCSPISGHKSVSWYQQVLGQGPQFIFQYYEKEERGRGNFPDRFSARQFPNYSSELNVNALLLGDSALYLCASSLVVGDSQPQHFGDGTRLSIL.

In its sample, this clonotype was seen many times. This rearrangement joins TRBV3-1 to TRBJ1-1; D is possibly TRBD1 (5 bases). The CDR3 is 17 amino acids. Germline V gene data show CDR1 as LGHDT and CDR2 as YNNKEL (reference sequence). V was trimmed by 0 bases and J by 1 base, leaving 15 bases between them. The CDR3 DNA reads TGTGCCAGCAGCCAAGAGGGGCTTCGACTCACGAACACTGAAGCTTTCTTT. It specifies CASSQEGLRLTNTEAFF.

This clonotype was counted many times. CDR3 nucleotides: TGTGCCAGCAGAGGGCGAGACGTCAGTAATTCACCCCTCCACTTT. This translates into CASRGRDVSNSPLHF. The chain is built from TRBV2 and TRBJ1-6, with D unclear. The CDR3 spans 15 residues. Trimming left V 6 bases short and J 6 bases short, with 15 bases between. Germline V gives CDR1 SNHLY, CDR2 FYNNEI.

This clonotype was observed a handful of times. The chain employs TRBV20-1 and TRBJ2-1; TRBD2 matches at 7 bases. V shed 6 bases and J 7 bases; nucleotides not matched to a gene: 12. The CDR3 has 14 residues. Per germline, CDR1 DFQATT and CDR2 SNEGSKA (reference sequence). Here the CDR3 DNA reads TGCAGTGCAACATACACCGTCGGGAGGAATGAGCAGTTCTTC. Translated, it gives CSATYTVGRNEQFF.

This clonotype has a count of ten or more. The rearrangement joins TRBV12-3 or TRBV12-4 to TRBJ1-1, with D uncertain. This CDR3 has 13 amino acids. Deletions cut 6 bases from V and 3 bases from J, with 11 bases between. The CDR3 here is CASRQNSDTEAFF. CDR3 DNA sequence: TGTGCCAGCAGACAGAATAGCGACACTGAAGCTTTCTTT.

On this clonotype: This could be a read error, since a much larger clone is one nucleotide away. The V and J genes are TRBV12-3 or TRBV12-4 and TRBJ2-7; D remains ambiguous. The CDR3 has 13 amino acids. The chain's CDR3 is CTSSSGESYEQYF. CDR3 nucleotide sequence: TGTACCAGCAGTTCCGGAGAGTCCTACGAGCAGTACTTC.

This clonotype was counted at least ten times. The chain is built from TRBV7-3 and TRBJ2-1; 8 bases are shared with TRBD2. V lost 5 bases and J lost 0; bases outside the gene matches: 6. The CDR3 covers 16 residues. CDR1 is SGHTA and CDR2 is FQGTGA in the germline V gene. DNA of the CDR3: TGTGCCAGCAGCCCCTTGAGCGGGAGCTCCTACAATGAGCAGTTCTTC. Its translation is CASSPLSGSSYNEQFF.

The chain joins TRBV6-2 or TRBV6-3 to TRBJ1-6; 10 bases are a match to TRBD1. Germline CDR1 MNHEY, CDR2 SVGEGT. The junction had 16 bases not matched to a gene; V was cut back by 7 bases and J by 10 bases. The CDR3 has 17 residues. DNA for the CDR3: TGTGCCAGCAATGTGGGGGTGGGACAGGGGCGCGCCTCACCCCTCCACTTT. Residues: CASNVGVGQGRASPLHF.